One and the same sample provided the 18 T cell receptor beta chains below, sequenced in a study of Ad26.COV2.S vaccination and SARS-CoV-2 variants. Only in-frame clones appear in the TCRdb table, and some are missing; sequencing was by immunoSEQ multiplex PCR. Found here are some 500,000 clones, about 91% of them singletons; the top ten hold 2.5%. As to treatment: over 15 received Ad26.COV2.S at low or high dose, single or two shots; 5 received placebo; per-sample allocation not given. On day 63 after the first injection, vaccine and placebo recipients gave samples. This sample comprised peripheral blood, obtained in a trial of Ad26.COV2.S vaccine versus placebo. These receptors came from a person aged 18-60 years who received the Ad26.COV2.S COVID-19 vaccine or a placebo.

The chain links TRBV28 to TRBJ1-1; D remains ambiguous. CDR3 length equals 13 residues. The V end lost 1 base, the J end lost 11 bases, and 14 bases lay between the germline ends. Germline CDR1 reads MDHEN; CDR2 reads SYDVKM. The CDR3 loop reads CASSLYEGFEAFF. CDR3 DNA sequence: TGTGCCAGCAGTTTATACGAAGGGTTTGAGGCTTTCTTT.

The chain uses TRBV7-2 and TRBJ1-2; no clear D gene. With 2 bases removed from V and 2 bases from J, the gap between germline ends came to 9 bases. This CDR3 has 14 amino acids. Germline loops: CDR1 SGHTA, CDR2 FQGNSA. The CDR3 DNA sequence: TGTGCCAGCAGCTTAAGGGTGGCGAACTATGGCTACACCTTC. This codes for CASSLRVANYGYTF.

The gene calls are TRBV14 and TRBJ2-5; 9 bases align to TRBD1. This CDR3 has 14 amino acids. CDR1 is SGHDN, CDR2 FVKESK, per germline. V trimming: 4 bases; J trimming: 5 bases; junction bases outside the gene matches: 5. The CDR3, as DNA: TGTGCCAGCAGCCTACAGGGGGCGCGGGAGACCCAGTACTTC. This encodes CASSLQGARETQYF.

V usage is TRBV5-4 and J usage is TRBJ1-2, with 7 bases lining up with TRBD1. The V and J ends lost 2 bases and 3 bases, in that order; junction bases with no gene match: 7. Per germline, CDR1 SGHNT and CDR2 YYREEE (reference sequence). The CDR3 runs 15 residues. In DNA, the CDR3 is TGTGCCAGCAGCTTTCCCGCAGGGGGTTACTATGGCTACACCTTC. Protein product: CASSFPAGGYYGYTF. Complete variable domain (other parts from reference TRBV5-4 and TRBJ1-2): ETGVTQSPTHLIKTRGQQVTLRCSSQSGHNTVSWYQQALGQGPQFIFQYYREEENGRGNFPPRFSGLQFPNYSSELNVNALELDDSALYLCASSFPAGGYYGYTFGSGTRLTVV.

The rearrangement links TRBV3-1 (or the pseudogene TRBV3-2) to TRBJ2-7; 7 nucleotides agree with TRBD1. J lost 2 bases, V lost 0 bases, and 7 bases had no gene match. Germline-derived CDR1 and CDR2 are LGHDT and YNNKEL (reference sequence). The CDR3 has 16 residues. In DNA, the CDR3 is TGTGCCAGCAGCCAAGAGAGGAGGCAGGGGGCCTACGAGCAGTACGTC. Protein product: CASSQERRQGAYEQYV.

The V call is TRBV6-2 or TRBV6-3, the J call TRBJ1-6; 9 bases line up with TRBD1. The germline V gene encodes CDR1 MNHEY and CDR2 SVGEGT. V was clipped by 4 bases and J by 12 bases; unmatched bases: 4. CDR3 length: 13 residues. The CDR3 DNA reads TGTGCCAGCAGTTGGGACAGGGTGCGACCCCTCCACTTT. Amino acids: CASSWDRVRPLHF.

This clone was recorded at least ten times. J is TRBJ1-6 and V is TRBV6-6, with 7 positions matching TRBD1. V lost 5 bases and J lost 9; bases outside the gene matches: 7. From germline, CDR1 is MNHNY and CDR2 SVGAGI (reference sequence). This CDR3 spans 14 amino acids. CDR3 nucleotides: TGTGCCAGCAGTACCCCAGGGGGAAGTTCACCCCTCCACTTT. This sequence encodes CASSTPGGSSPLHF.

The chain uses TRBV5-1 and TRBJ2-5; possible D gene TRBD1, 6 bases. The CDR3 extends over 14 amino acids. V lost 4 bases to trimming and J lost 2 bases, with 12 bases between them. Germline assignment: CDR1 SGHRS and CDR2 YFSETQ. The CDR3 protein is CASSRTGTQETQYF. CDR3 DNA sequence: TGCGCCAGCAGCAGGACCGGGACACAAGAGACCCAGTACTTC. Full variable domain (outside the CDR3, taken from reference TRBV5-1 and TRBJ2-5): KAGVTQTPRYLIKTRGQQVTLSCSPISGHRSVSWYQQTPGQGLQFLFEYFSETQRNKGNFPGRFSGRQFSNSRSEMNVSTLELGDSALYLCASSRTGTQETQYFGPGTRLLVL.

V gene TRBV7-9 combines with J gene TRBJ1-2; 9 nucleotides match TRBD1. The trim removed 1 base at V and 3 bases at J, leaving 6 bases unmatched. The CDR3 has 16 residues. Per the germline V gene, CDR1 is SEHNR and CDR2 is FQNEAQ (reference sequence). CDR3 amino acids: CASSLGGTGMDYGYTF. CDR3 sequence (DNA): TGTGCCAGCAGCTTAGGGGGGACAGGGATGGACTATGGCTACACCTTC.

The chain is built from TRBV11-2 and TRBJ2-3, with D possibly TRBD2 on 5 matching bases. Trimming left V 5 bases short and J 0 bases short, with 15 bases between. CDR3 length: 16 amino acids. The germline gives CDR1 SGHAT, CDR2 FQNNGV. This CDR3 is CASSPLRGMSTDTQYF. In nucleotides, the CDR3 is TGTGCCAGCAGCCCACTCCGGGGAATGAGCACAGATACGCAGTATTTT.

This rearrangement joins TRBV18 to TRBJ2-6; D remains unclear. The germline V gene encodes CDR1 KGHSH and CDR2 LQKENI. The length of the CDR3 is 18 residues. Trimming removed 4 bases at V and 0 bases at J, with 16 bases between. The CDR3 bases are TGTGCCAGCTCACTAAGCCGGCCAGCTAACTCTGGGGCCAACGTCCTGACTTTC. This encodes CASSLSRPANSGANVLTF. Complete variable domain (other parts from reference TRBV18 and TRBJ2-6): NAGVMQNPRHLVRRRGQEARLRCSPMKGHSHVYWYRQLPEEGLKFMVYLQKENIIDESGMPKERFSAEFPKEGPSILRIQQVVRGDSAAYFCASSLSRPANSGANVLTFGAGSRLTVL.

The chain recombines TRBV28 with TRBJ1-5; D may be TRBD1 (5 bases). Trimming left V 6 bases short and J 0 bases short, with 18 bases between. The CDR3 is 17 residues long. Germline V gene lookup returns CDR1 MDHEN and CDR2 SYDVKM. The CDR3 sequence is CASSTGTFAYSNQPQHF. The CDR3 DNA sequence: TGTGCCAGCAGCACCGGGACCTTTGCCTATAGCAATCAGCCCCAGCATTTT.

The CDR3 DNA is TGTGCCAGCAGCCCAAAAGGCAGGGGGGCTTACAATGAGCAGTTCTTC. It translates to CASSPKGRGAYNEQFF. V gene TRBV5-4 combines with J gene TRBJ2-1, with a tentative D call TRBD1 (7 bases). The CDR3 spans 16 residues. Germline CDR1 reads SGHNT; CDR2 reads YYREEE (reference sequence). Trimming removed 4 bases from V and 4 bases from J, with 18 bases in between.

The CDR3 loop is CASSFVPPPGDTQYF. DNA of the CDR3: TGTGCCAGCAGCTTCGTCCCACCTCCCGGGGATACGCAGTATTTT. The chain joins TRBV7-3 to TRBJ2-3; D not certain. This CDR3 is 15 amino acids long. V lost 3 bases, J lost 6 bases, and 16 bases lay in between. CDR1 and CDR2 from the germline V gene are SGHTA and FQGTGA.

V usage is TRBV18 and J usage is TRBJ1-1; D possibly corresponds to TRBD1 (6 bases). Germline V gene data show CDR1 as KGHSH and CDR2 as LQKENI. V was trimmed by 3 bases and J by 1 base, leaving 18 bases between them. There are 17 residues in the CDR3. CDR3 sequence: CASSPLPGQTGNTEAFF. The DNA for the CDR3 is TGTGCCAGCTCACCTTTACCAGGACAGACCGGGAACACTGAAGCTTTCTTT.

The J gene is TRBJ2-3, the V gene TRBV7-9; 11 positions match TRBD2. There are 15 residues in the CDR3. Germline V gene data show CDR1 as SEHNR and CDR2 as FQNEAQ (reference sequence). The V gene end was trimmed by 5 bases and the J gene end by 3 bases; junction bases not matched to a gene: 4. DNA of the CDR3: TGTGCCAGCAGCACGGGACTAGCGGAAACAGATACGCAGTATTTT. It yields the protein CASSTGLAETDTQYF.

The V and J genes are TRBV5-1 and TRBJ1-2, with 10 bases lining up with TRBD1. V was clipped by 3 bases and J by 2 bases; unmatched bases: 7. CDR1 SGHRS and CDR2 YFSETQ come from the germline V gene. The CDR3 covers 16 residues. The CDR3 DNA reads TGCGCCAGCAGCTCCAACCCGGGACAGGGGAACTATGGCTACACCTTC. Its protein product is CASSSNPGQGNYGYTF. Full variable domain (remainder filled in from reference TRBV5-1 and TRBJ1-2): KAGVTQTPRYLIKTRGQQVTLSCSPISGHRSVSWYQQTPGQGLQFLFEYFSETQRNKGNFPGRFSGRQFSNSRSEMNVSTLELGDSALYLCASSSNPGQGNYGYTFGSGTRLTVV.

This chain connects TRBV5-1 to TRBJ1-4; D unresolved. The CDR3 contains 15 residues. The germline gives CDR1 SGHRS, CDR2 YFSETQ. Trimming stripped 0 bases from V and 0 bases from J, with 6 bases between. The CDR3 DNA sequence: TGCGCCAGCAGCTTGGCAAGTGCAACTAATGAAAAACTGTTTTTT. Its translation: CASSLASATNEKLFF.